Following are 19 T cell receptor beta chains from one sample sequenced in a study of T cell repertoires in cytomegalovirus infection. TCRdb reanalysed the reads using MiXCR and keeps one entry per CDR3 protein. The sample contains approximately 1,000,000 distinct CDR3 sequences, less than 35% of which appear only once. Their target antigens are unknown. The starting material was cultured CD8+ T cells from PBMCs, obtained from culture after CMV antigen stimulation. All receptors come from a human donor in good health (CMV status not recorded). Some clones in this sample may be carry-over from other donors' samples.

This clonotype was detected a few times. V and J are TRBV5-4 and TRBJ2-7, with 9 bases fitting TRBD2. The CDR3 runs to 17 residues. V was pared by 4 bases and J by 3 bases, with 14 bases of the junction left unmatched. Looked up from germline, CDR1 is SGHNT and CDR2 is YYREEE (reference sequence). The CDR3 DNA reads TGTGCCAGCAGCCTCGGAATCGGGACTAGCAGAGTCTACGAGCAGTACGTC. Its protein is CASSLGIGTSRVYEQYV.

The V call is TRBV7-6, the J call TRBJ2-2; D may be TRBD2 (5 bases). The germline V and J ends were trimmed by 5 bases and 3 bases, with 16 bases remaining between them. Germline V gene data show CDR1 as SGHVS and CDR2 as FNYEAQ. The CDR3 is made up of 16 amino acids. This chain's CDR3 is CASSHRTLGDTGELFF. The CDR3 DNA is TGTGCCAGCAGCCACCGGACTCTCGGGGACACCGGGGAGCTGTTTTTT.

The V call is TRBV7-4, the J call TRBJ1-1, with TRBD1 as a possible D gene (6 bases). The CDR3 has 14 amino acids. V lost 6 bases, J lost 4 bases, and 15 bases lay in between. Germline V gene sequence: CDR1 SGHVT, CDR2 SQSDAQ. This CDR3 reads CASSWDNSATEAFF. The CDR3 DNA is TGTGCCAGCAGTTGGGACAACTCGGCCACTGAAGCTTTCTTT.

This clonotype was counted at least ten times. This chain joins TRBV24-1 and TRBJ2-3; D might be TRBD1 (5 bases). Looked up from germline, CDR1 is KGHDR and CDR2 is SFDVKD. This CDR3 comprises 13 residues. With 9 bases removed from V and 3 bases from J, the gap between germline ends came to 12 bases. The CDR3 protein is CATGSDTTDTQYF. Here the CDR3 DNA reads TGTGCCACCGGCTCGGACACAACAGATACGCAGTATTTT.

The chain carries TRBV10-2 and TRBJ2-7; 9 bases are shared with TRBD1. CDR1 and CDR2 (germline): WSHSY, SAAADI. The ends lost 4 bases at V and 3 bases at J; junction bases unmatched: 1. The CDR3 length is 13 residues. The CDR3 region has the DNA TGCGCCAGCAGTGTGGACAGGGGCTACGAGCAGTACGTC. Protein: CASSVDRGYEQYV.

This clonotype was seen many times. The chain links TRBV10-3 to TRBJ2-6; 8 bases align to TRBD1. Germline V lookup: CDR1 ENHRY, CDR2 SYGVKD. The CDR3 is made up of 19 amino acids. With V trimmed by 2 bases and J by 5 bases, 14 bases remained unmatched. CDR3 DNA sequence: TGTGCCATCAGTGAGCCGACAGGGGTGCTGCCATTCTGGGCCAACGTCCTGACTTTC. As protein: CAISEPTGVLPFWANVLTF.

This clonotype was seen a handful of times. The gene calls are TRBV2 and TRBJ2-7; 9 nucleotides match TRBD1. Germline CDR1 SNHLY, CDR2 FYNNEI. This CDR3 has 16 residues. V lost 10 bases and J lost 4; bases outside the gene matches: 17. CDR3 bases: TGTGCCATCCAGAAACTTTCGGGACAGGGTTCATACGAGCAGTACTTC. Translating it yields CAIQKLSGQGSYEQYF.

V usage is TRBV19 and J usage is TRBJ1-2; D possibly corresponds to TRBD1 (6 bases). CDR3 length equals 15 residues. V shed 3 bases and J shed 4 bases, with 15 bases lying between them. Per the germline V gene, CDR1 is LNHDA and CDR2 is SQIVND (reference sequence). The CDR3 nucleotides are TGTGCCAGTAGTATTTCCGGGACATCGGGCTATGGCTACACCTTC. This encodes CASSISGTSGYGYTF.

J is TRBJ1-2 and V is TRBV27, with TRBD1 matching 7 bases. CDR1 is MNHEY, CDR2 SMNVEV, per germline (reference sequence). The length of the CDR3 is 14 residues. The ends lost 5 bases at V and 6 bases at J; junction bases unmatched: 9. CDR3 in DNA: TGTGCCAGCAGTCCCATTAGTACAGGGGATGGCTACACCTTC. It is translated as CASSPISTGDGYTF.

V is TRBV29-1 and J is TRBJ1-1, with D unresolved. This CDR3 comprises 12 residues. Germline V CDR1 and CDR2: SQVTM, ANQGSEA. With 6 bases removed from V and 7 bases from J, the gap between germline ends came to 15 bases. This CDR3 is CSVPYTVGEAFF. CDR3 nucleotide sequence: TGCAGCGTGCCCTATACCGTGGGTGAAGCTTTCTTT.

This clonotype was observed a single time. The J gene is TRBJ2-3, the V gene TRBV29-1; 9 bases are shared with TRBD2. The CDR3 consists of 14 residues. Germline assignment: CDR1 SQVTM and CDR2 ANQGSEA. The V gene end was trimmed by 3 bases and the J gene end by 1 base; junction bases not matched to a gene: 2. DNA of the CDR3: TGCAGCGTTGATCGGACTAGCGGCACAGATACGCAGTATTTT. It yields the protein CSVDRTSGTDTQYF.

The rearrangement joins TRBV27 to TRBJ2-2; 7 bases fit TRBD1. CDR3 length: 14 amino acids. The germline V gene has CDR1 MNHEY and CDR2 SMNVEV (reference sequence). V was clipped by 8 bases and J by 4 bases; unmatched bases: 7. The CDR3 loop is CASSEPGGTGELFF. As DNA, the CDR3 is TGTGCCAGCTCAGAGCCAGGGGGCACCGGGGAGCTGTTTTTT.

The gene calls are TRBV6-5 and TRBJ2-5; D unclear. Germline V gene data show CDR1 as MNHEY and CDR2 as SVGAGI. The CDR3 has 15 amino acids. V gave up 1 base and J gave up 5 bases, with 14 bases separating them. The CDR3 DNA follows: TGTGCCAGCAGTTACTTCTTTGTTGGTAGGGAGACCCAGTACTTC. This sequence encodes CASSYFFVGRETQYF.

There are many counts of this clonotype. CDR3 bases: TGTGCCATCAGTGAGTCTGGGCAGGCCATCCGAAATCGGGACACTGAAGCTTTCTTT. Translation: CAISESGQAIRNRDTEAFF. The chain carries TRBV10-3 and TRBJ1-1; no definite D call. Trimming took 0 bases from V and 3 from J, leaving 23 bases between them. The CDR3 contains 19 residues. Germline V gene data show CDR1 as ENHRY and CDR2 as SYGVKD.

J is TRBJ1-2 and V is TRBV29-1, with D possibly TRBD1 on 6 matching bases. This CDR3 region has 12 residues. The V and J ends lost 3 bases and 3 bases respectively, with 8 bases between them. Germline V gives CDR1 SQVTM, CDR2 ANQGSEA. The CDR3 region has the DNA TGCAGCGTTGAGGACAGCGACTATGGCTACACCTTC. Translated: CSVEDSDYGYTF.

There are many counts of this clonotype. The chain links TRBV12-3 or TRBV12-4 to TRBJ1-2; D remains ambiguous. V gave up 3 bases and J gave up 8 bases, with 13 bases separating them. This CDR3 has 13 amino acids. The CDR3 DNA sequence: TGTGCCAGCAGTTTTGGAGGGCTCGGGGGCTACACCTTC. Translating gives CASSFGGLGGYTF.

CDR3 residues: CASSLASDIDYGYTF. The CDR3 coding sequence is TGTGCCAGCAGCTTAGCGTCGGACATCGACTATGGCTACACCTTC. The chain links TRBV7-9 to TRBJ1-2; a possible D gene is TRBD1 (5 bases). Germline V CDR1 and CDR2: SEHNR, FQNEAQ (reference sequence). This CDR3 has 15 residues. Between the trimmed V and J ends, which lost 0 bases and 3 bases, there was a span of 11 bases.

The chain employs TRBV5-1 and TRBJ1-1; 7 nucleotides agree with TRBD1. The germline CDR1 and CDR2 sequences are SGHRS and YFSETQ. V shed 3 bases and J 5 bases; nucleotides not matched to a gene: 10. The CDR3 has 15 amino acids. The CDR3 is CASSSKQGISTEAFF. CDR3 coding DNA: TGCGCCAGCAGCTCGAAACAGGGGATTAGTACTGAAGCTTTCTTT.

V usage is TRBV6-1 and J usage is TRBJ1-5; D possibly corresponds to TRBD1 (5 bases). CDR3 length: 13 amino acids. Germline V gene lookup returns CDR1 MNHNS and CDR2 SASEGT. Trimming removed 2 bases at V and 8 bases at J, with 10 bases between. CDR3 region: CASSEYRGEPQHF. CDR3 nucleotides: TGTGCCAGCAGTGAATATAGGGGCGAGCCCCAGCATTTT.